This T cell receptor beta chain stems from a study of memory CD4+ T cells and cytomegalovirus serostatus. Assay used: immunoSEQ multiplex PCR; TCRdb lists only in-frame clones, some missing. The data contain over 60,000 clones, approximately 77% of them singletons. Single viable CD3+CD4+CD8-CD45RO+ cells were sorted as the memory CD4+ T cells. The clonotype originates from an adult in good health and CMV-seronegative. Sequencing used memory CD4+ T cells from blood.

The CDR3 protein is CASSKGLAGYNEQFF. CDR3 coding DNA: TGTGCCAGCAGCAAGGGACTAGCGGGCTACAATGAGCAGTTCTTC. The rearrangement uses TRBV7-3 and TRBJ2-1, with 12 bases lining up with TRBD2. With 5 bases clipped from V and 3 bases from J, the junction kept 2 bases outside the gene matches. Germline V lookup: CDR1 SGHTA, CDR2 FQGTGA. The CDR3 covers 15 residues. Based on the CDR3 plus reference TRBV7-3 and TRBJ2-1, the full variable domain is GAGVSQTPSNKVTEKGKYVELRCDPISGHTALYWYRQSLGQGPEFLIYFQGTGAADDSGLPNDRFFAVRPEGSVSTLKIQRTERGDSAVYLCASSKGLAGYNEQFFGPGTRLTVL.